This is a list of T cell receptor beta chains from one sample in a study of CD8+ T cells in alopecia areata. Sequencing used immunoSEQ multiplex PCR; TCRdb keeps in-frame clones, though not all of them. This table holds fewer than 250,000 clones, less than 50% found once. The source was CD4+ T cells sorted from blood, collected between weeks 36 and 40, from a patient treated with tofacitinib. All receptors come from a human donor with alopecia areata. The CDR3 runs from the conserved cysteine through the conserved F or W. A D gene is named only where the DNA matches it firmly. Clone size is given for some rows only: seen once, a few or many times, or a class if the clone is expanded.

>NA|TRBV27|TRBJ1-5|few
CASGPYNQPQHF
TGTGCCAGCGGGCCTTACAATCAGCCCCAGCATTTT
>NA|TRBV29-1|TRBJ2-4|NA
CSTTGGELSKNIQYF
TGCAGCACCACCGGCGGGGAGTTGAGCAAAAACATTCAGTACTTC
>NA|TRBV18|TRBJ1-1|NA
CASSPPGTEAFF
TGTGCCAGCTCACCGCCGGGGACTGAAGCTTTCTTT
>TRBD1|TRBV2|TRBJ1-2|few
CASSGQGNYGYTF
TGTGCCAGCAGTGGACAGGGAAACTATGGCTACACCTTC
>NA|TRBV28|TRBJ2-4|NA
CASSPPLQGNIQYF
TGTGCCAGCAGCCCCCCCCTACAGGGAAACATTCAGTACTTC
>NA|TRBV19|TRBJ2-7|few
CASSPDYTYEQYF
TGTGCCAGTAGTCCGGACTATACCTACGAGCAGTACTTC
>TRBD1|TRBV7-9|TRBJ2-4|few
CASSPYRGLLAKNIQYF
TGTGCCAGCAGCCCGTACAGGGGTCTCTTAGCCAAAAACATTCAGTACTTC
>NA|TRBV29-1|TRBJ2-5|NA
CSVGLGSPQETQYF
TGCAGCGTTGGTCTTGGCAGTCCCCAAGAGACCCAGTACTTC
>TRBD2|TRBV5-1|TRBJ2-5|NA
CASSPGLAQETQYF
TGCGCCAGCAGCCCGGGACTAGCGCAAGAGACCCAGTACTTC
>NA|TRBV7-8|TRBJ2-5|NA
CASSLMGWTIQETQYF
TGTGCCAGCAGCTTAATGGGGTGGACTATCCAAGAGACCCAGTACTTC
>NA|TRBV5-1|TRBJ1-2|NA
CASSLDRNYGYTF
TGCGCCAGCAGCTTAGACAGGAACTATGGCTACACCTTC
>NA|TRBV10-3|TRBJ2-6|few
CAISEQGLGANVLTF
TGTGCCATCAGTGAGCAGGGGCTAGGGGCCAACGTCCTGACTTTC
>NA|TRBV4-1|TRBJ2-5|NA
CASSHPNRMQETQYF
TGCGCCAGCAGCCATCCCAATCGGATGCAAGAGACCCAGTACTTC
>NA|TRBV5-6|TRBJ1-4|NA
CASSFTGHPQEKLFF
TGTGCCAGCAGCTTTACGGGCCACCCCCAAGAAAAACTGTTTTTT
>NA|TRBV23-1|TRBJ1-2|few
CASSQSGLSFDYGYTF
TGCGCCAGCAGTCAATCGGGACTCAGCTTCGACTATGGCTACACCTTC
>NA|TRBV10-3|TRBJ2-6|NA
CAISDSGLRDLTF
TGTGCCATCAGTGATTCTGGTCTCCGGGACCTGACTTTC
>NA|TRBV7-3|TRBJ1-2|NA
CASSLDGQQINGYTF
TGTGCCAGCAGCTTAGACGGACAGCAAATCAATGGCTACACCTTC
>NA|TRBV9|TRBJ1-1|once
CASSVVGTANTEAFF
TGTGCCAGCAGCGTAGTAGGGACGGCGAACACTGAAGCTTTCTTT
>NA|TRBV6-5|TRBJ1-1|NA
CASSYGKDREAFF
TGTGCCAGCAGTTACGGCAAGGATCGTGAAGCTTTCTTT
>NA|TRBV5-4|TRBJ1-1|few
CASSLYRAMNTEAFF
TGTGCCAGCAGCTTGTACAGGGCCATGAACACTGAAGCTTTCTTT
>TRBD2|TRBV29-1|TRBJ2-1|NA
CSVDVLAGGADEQFF
TGCAGCGTTGACGTGCTAGCGGGAGGTGCGGATGAGCAGTTCTTC
>TRBD1|TRBV18|TRBJ1-1|once
CASHPGTGGGGRGAFF
TGTGCCAGTCACCCCGGGACAGGGGGCGGCGGAAGGGGAGCTTTCTTT
>TRBD2|TRBV29-1|TRBJ2-2|NA
CSSRTGTSAGELFF
TGCAGCTCCCGTACCGGGACTAGCGCCGGGGAGCTGTTTTTT
>TRBD2|TRBV29-1|TRBJ2-7|few
CSVVTGLAGYEQYF
TGCAGCGTTGTGACGGGACTAGCGGGGTACGAGCAGTACTTC
>TRBD2|TRBV5-4|TRBJ2-7|NA
CASSRRTSGRLYEQYF
TGTGCCAGCAGCCGGAGGACTAGCGGGAGGCTTTACGAGCAGTACTTC
>NA|TRBV15|TRBJ2-7|NA
CATSRETTNEQYF
TGTGCCACCAGCAGAGAAACGACTAACGAGCAGTACTTC
>NA|TRBV7-6|TRBJ2-3|NA
CASSLAAANTQYF
TGTGCCAGCAGCTTAGCGGCAGCGAATACGCAGTATTTT
>NA|TRBV18|TRBJ2-7|few
CASSPPGGSRHEQYF
TGTGCCAGCTCACCACCTGGCGGATCCCGCCACGAGCAGTACTTC
>NA|TRBV19|TRBJ2-2|few
CASSMRPRELFF
TGTGCCAGTAGTATGAGGCCCCGGGAGCTGTTTTTT
>NA|TRBV27|TRBJ1-2|few
CASSRGSYYGYTF
TGTGCCAGCAGTCGGGGCTCGTACTATGGCTACACCTTC
>TRBD1|TRBV7-9|TRBJ2-3|few
CASSSGTGGTDTQYF
TGTGCCAGCAGCTCGGGTACAGGGGGCACAGATACGCAGTATTTT
>NA|TRBV9|TRBJ2-2|NA
CASSDLLPRDTGELFF
TGTGCCAGCAGCGACCTCCTACCTCGCGATACCGGGGAGCTGTTTTTT
>TRBD1|TRBV19|TRBJ1-1|few
CASISGTGDTEAFF
TGTGCCAGCATTTCCGGGACAGGGGATACTGAAGCTTTCTTT
>NA|TRBV5-1|TRBJ2-5|few
CASKGETQYF
TGCGCCAGCAAAGGGGAGACCCAGTACTTC
>NA|TRBV6-6|TRBJ2-1|many
CASSYTAGSSPTEQFF
TGTGCCAGCAGTTATACGGCCGGATCCTCCCCAACTGAGCAGTTCTTC
>NA|TRBV5-1|TRBJ2-7|few
CASSLGDVGQRDF
TGCGCCAGCAGCTTAGGTGATGTGGGGCAGCGGGACTTC
>NA|TRBV25-1|TRBJ1-4|NA
CASRAQGTGKLFF
TGTGCCAGCAGAGCGCAGGGCACTGGAAAACTGTTTTTT
>NA|TRBV28|TRBJ1-1|NA
CASSPGGSGSTEAFF
TGTGCCAGCAGTCCGGGAGGGAGTGGGAGCACTGAAGCTTTCTTT
>TRBD2|TRBV10-3|TRBJ2-2|few
CAIRTTSGIDGELFF
TGTGCCATCAGAACGACTAGCGGGATAGACGGGGAGCTGTTTTTT
>TRBD2|TRBV28|TRBJ2-3|NA
CASSTHSSGGADTQYF
TGTGCCAGCAGTACCCATTCTAGCGGGGGGGCAGATACGCAGTATTTT
>TRBD2|TRBV6-5|TRBJ2-5|NA
CASTSSGLDGETQYF
TGTGCCAGCACCTCTAGCGGTTTGGACGGGGAGACCCAGTACTTC
>NA|TRBV13|TRBJ2-4|NA
CASSSRSTRAKNIQYF
TGTGCCAGCAGCTCCCGATCTACGAGGGCCAAAAACATTCAGTACTTC
>NA|TRBV27|TRBJ1-2|NA
CASSLFGLSGGYTF
TGTGCCAGCAGTTTATTCGGATTGTCGGGTGGCTACACCTTC
>TRBD2|TRBV30|TRBJ2-1|NA
CAGSTGGEYNEQFF
TGTGCCGGCTCGACTGGGGGGGAATACAATGAGCAGTTCTTC
>NA|TRBV4-3|TRBJ1-2|NA
CASSQDLRRIYGYTF
TGCGCCAGCAGCCAAGATTTACGACGGATCTATGGCTACACCTTC
>NA|TRBV7-2|TRBJ2-7|NA
CASSLAQRDEQYF
TGTGCCAGCAGCTTAGCCCAACGGGACGAGCAGTACTTC
>NA|TRBV7-9|TRBJ2-3|few
CASSSLGTLGTDTQYF
TGTGCCAGCAGCTCTCTCGGTACCCTTGGCACAGATACGCAGTATTTT
>TRBD2|TRBV7-9|TRBJ2-2|few
CASSPRGLKASGELFF
TGTGCCAGCAGCCCGCGGGGGTTGAAAGCAAGCGGGGAGCTGTTTTTT
>NA|TRBV28|TRBJ1-2|NA
CASRGGGGYTF
TGTGCCAGCAGGGGGGGTGGTGGCTACACCTTC